These T cell receptor beta chains were read from a single sample in a study of blood T cell repertoires in COVID-19. Assay used: immunoSEQ multiplex PCR; TCRdb lists only in-frame clones, some missing. The sample holds approximately 200,000 clones, roughly 87% seen once. Sequenced material: PBMCs or T cells enriched from blood (not recorded which). The receptor set was obtained from a woman in her thirties who had recovered from COVID-19. Each CDR3 is given without its conserved first and last residue. Fields, in order: D gene, J gene, CDR3 length, V gene, CDR3 protein. D genes are given only for firm matches.

d_gene: NA; j_gene: TRBJ2-2; len: 13; v_gene: TRBV7-9; CDR3aa: ASSFKGVGTGELF
d_gene: NA; j_gene: TRBJ1-1; len: 12; v_gene: TRBV27; CDR3aa: ASSFFQGNTEAF
d_gene: NA; j_gene: TRBJ1-1; len: 12; v_gene: TRBV27; CDR3aa: ASSPRQVGTEAF
d_gene: NA; j_gene: TRBJ2-1; len: 17; v_gene: TRBV16; CDR3aa: ASSQFRVSGLSLVNEQF
d_gene: TRBD1; j_gene: TRBJ1-1; len: 11; v_gene: TRBV4-3; CDR3aa: ASSQDRDRAAF
d_gene: NA; j_gene: TRBJ1-1; len: 11; v_gene: TRBV2; CDR3aa: ASSLSSRGSAF
d_gene: NA; j_gene: TRBJ2-3; len: 14; v_gene: TRBV15; CDR3aa: ATSRGSGPLTDTQY
d_gene: TRBD2; j_gene: TRBJ2-5; len: 13; v_gene: TRBV3-1/TRBV3-2; CDR3aa: ASSPLLAGDETQY
d_gene: TRBD1; j_gene: TRBJ1-5; len: 16; v_gene: TRBV18; CDR3aa: ASSPRAPGTGNNQPQH
d_gene: NA; j_gene: TRBJ2-3; len: 11; v_gene: TRBV23-1; CDR3aa: ASTQLITDTQY
d_gene: TRBD2; j_gene: TRBJ2-5; len: 15; v_gene: TRBV6-1; CDR3aa: ASSEAKGLAGDETQY
d_gene: NA; j_gene: TRBJ1-1; len: 12; v_gene: TRBV30; CDR3aa: AWNPGERNTEAF
d_gene: NA; j_gene: TRBJ2-7; len: 12; v_gene: TRBV5-4; CDR3aa: ASSFRQAPYEQY
d_gene: NA; j_gene: TRBJ1-6; len: 14; v_gene: TRBV5-1; CDR3aa: ASSLDSRSYNSPLH
d_gene: NA; j_gene: TRBJ1-3; len: 11; v_gene: TRBV3-1/TRBV3-2; CDR3aa: ASRGGGGNTIY
d_gene: TRBD2; j_gene: TRBJ2-3; len: 14; v_gene: TRBV7-6; CDR3aa: ASTQSSGGHTDTQY
d_gene: NA; j_gene: TRBJ1-2; len: 15; v_gene: TRBV5-6; CDR3aa: ASSLVEGRQSNYGYT
d_gene: NA; j_gene: TRBJ2-6; len: 13; v_gene: TRBV10-3; CDR3aa: AAGQMLSGANVLT
d_gene: NA; j_gene: TRBJ2-7; len: 9; v_gene: TRBV6-5; CDR3aa: ASSGAYEQY
d_gene: TRBD1; j_gene: TRBJ2-7; len: 14; v_gene: TRBV19; CDR3aa: ASSITGTGRAYEQY
d_gene: NA; j_gene: TRBJ1-1; len: 14; v_gene: TRBV18; CDR3aa: ASSPRSTGTNTEAF
d_gene: TRBD1; j_gene: TRBJ2-7; len: 12; v_gene: TRBV7-8; CDR3aa: ASSHRDRGNEQY
d_gene: TRBD1; j_gene: TRBJ1-1; len: 11; v_gene: TRBV7-8; CDR3aa: ASSQGENTEAF
d_gene: TRBD1; j_gene: TRBJ1-1; len: 11; v_gene: TRBV7-9; CDR3aa: ASSRQGSTEAF
d_gene: TRBD2; j_gene: TRBJ2-1; len: 15; v_gene: TRBV27; CDR3aa: ASSLRGTSGNRYEQF
d_gene: TRBD1; j_gene: TRBJ1-4; len: 14; v_gene: TRBV15; CDR3aa: ATSSSWTGTNEKLF
d_gene: NA; j_gene: TRBJ1-2; len: 12; v_gene: TRBV7-2; CDR3aa: ASSLTGGGSGYT
d_gene: NA; j_gene: TRBJ1-2; len: 12; v_gene: TRBV15; CDR3aa: ATSRGHEPYGYT
d_gene: NA; j_gene: TRBJ2-1; len: 11; v_gene: TRBV18; CDR3aa: ASSLNREREQF
d_gene: NA; j_gene: TRBJ1-5; len: 15; v_gene: TRBV4-2; CDR3aa: ASSQLGGAGSNQPQH
d_gene: NA; j_gene: TRBJ1-1; len: 12; v_gene: TRBV7-3; CDR3aa: ASSLGPGDTEAF
d_gene: NA; j_gene: TRBJ2-5; len: 11; v_gene: TRBV9; CDR3aa: ASSVGSDGTQY
d_gene: NA; j_gene: TRBJ2-3; len: 12; v_gene: TRBV19; CDR3aa: ASSPQASTDTQY
d_gene: NA; j_gene: TRBJ1-3; len: 12; v_gene: TRBV9; CDR3aa: ASTRDSSGNTIY
d_gene: NA; j_gene: TRBJ1-2; len: 11; v_gene: TRBV12-3/TRBV12-4; CDR3aa: ASSLAAVKFYT
d_gene: TRBD2; j_gene: TRBJ2-4; len: 14; v_gene: TRBV7-8; CDR3aa: ASSFPSGGAKNIQY
d_gene: NA; j_gene: TRBJ1-2; len: 9; v_gene: TRBV29-1; CDR3aa: SVLRGSGYT
d_gene: TRBD1; j_gene: TRBJ2-7; len: 11; v_gene: TRBV5-5; CDR3aa: ASSLFLQGEQY
d_gene: TRBD1; j_gene: TRBJ2-7; len: 12; v_gene: TRBV6-1; CDR3aa: ASSERQGVHEQY
d_gene: TRBD2; j_gene: TRBJ2-1; len: 13; v_gene: TRBV7-2; CDR3aa: ASSSGLAGVNEQF
d_gene: NA; j_gene: TRBJ2-5; len: 11; v_gene: TRBV5-1; CDR3aa: ASSVDSQETQY
d_gene: NA; j_gene: TRBJ1-1; len: 16; v_gene: TRBV6-2/TRBV6-3; CDR3aa: ASSYAPANRVRNTEAF
d_gene: TRBD2; j_gene: TRBJ2-7; len: 13; v_gene: TRBV2; CDR3aa: ASTGTSGSVYEQY
d_gene: TRBD1; j_gene: TRBJ1-2; len: 14; v_gene: TRBV15; CDR3aa: ATSREGGGRGIGYT
d_gene: NA; j_gene: TRBJ1-1; len: 13; v_gene: TRBV4-2; CDR3aa: ASSPQTGENTEAF
d_gene: NA; j_gene: TRBJ1-6; len: 13; v_gene: TRBV5-4; CDR3aa: ASSLEGGDNSPLH
d_gene: NA; j_gene: TRBJ1-5; len: 16; v_gene: TRBV3-1/TRBV3-2; CDR3aa: ASSQEGGGPLGNQPQH
d_gene: NA; j_gene: TRBJ1-5; len: 11; v_gene: TRBV6-1; CDR3aa: ASSEREGQPQH
d_gene: TRBD1; j_gene: TRBJ1-1; len: 14; v_gene: TRBV18; CDR3aa: ASSAGTGGTNTEAF
d_gene: NA; j_gene: TRBJ1-4; len: 12; v_gene: TRBV30; CDR3aa: AWSGQGFGEKLF
d_gene: NA; j_gene: TRBJ1-2; len: 12; v_gene: TRBV3-1/TRBV3-2; CDR3aa: ASSTISGSYGYT
d_gene: TRBD1; j_gene: TRBJ1-5; len: 13; v_gene: TRBV7-2; CDR3aa: ASSGQGKTNQPQH